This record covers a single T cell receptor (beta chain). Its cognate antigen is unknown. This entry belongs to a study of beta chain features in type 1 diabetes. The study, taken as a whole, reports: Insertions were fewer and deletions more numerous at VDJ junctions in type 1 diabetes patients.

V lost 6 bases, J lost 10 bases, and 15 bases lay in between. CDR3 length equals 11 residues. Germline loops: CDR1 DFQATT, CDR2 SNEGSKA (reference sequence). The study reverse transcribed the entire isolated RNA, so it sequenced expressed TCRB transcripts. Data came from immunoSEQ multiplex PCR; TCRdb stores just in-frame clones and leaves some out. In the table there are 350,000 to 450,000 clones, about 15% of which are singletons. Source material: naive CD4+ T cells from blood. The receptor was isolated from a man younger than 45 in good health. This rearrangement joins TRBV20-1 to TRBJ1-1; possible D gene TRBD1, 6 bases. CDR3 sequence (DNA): TGCAGTGCCAATTCGGGGGCAGGAGCTTTCTTT. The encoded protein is CSANSGAGAFF.